This T cell receptor beta chain was identified in a study of blood T cell repertoires in COVID-19. V was clipped by 4 bases and J by 6 bases, with 10 bases between them. The CDR3 contains 13 residues. Germline V gene lookup returns CDR1 LGHNA and CDR2 YNFKEQ. Sequencing used immunoSEQ multiplex PCR; TCRdb keeps in-frame clones, though not all of them. The sample consists of 95,000 to 130,000 clones, approximately 82% of them appearing once. The sequenced sample consisted of peripheral blood. The J gene is TRBJ1-5, the V gene TRBV4-2; unclear D gene. The source of this sequence is a man between 65 and 85 years old with active or convalescent COVID-19. The CDR3, as DNA: TGTGCCAGCAGCCGGGAGGATACTCAGCCCCAGCATTTT. The encoded protein is CASSREDTQPQHF.